The 21 T cell receptor beta chains in this list originate from one sample, sequenced in a study of T-cell reconstitution after alpha-beta-depleted transplantation in children. The library targeted TCRbeta and was prepared with unique molecular identifiers. TCRdb re-derived calls from the PCR reads in MiXCR, one entry per CDR3 protein. The table has 250,000 to 300,000 distinct CDR3 sequences, about 9.5% seen once; the top ten hold less than 9%. The sample was PBMCs, taken before TCRalphabeta/CD19-depleted stem cell transplant. The origin of the receptors is a boy under three years old with acute myeloid leukemia, due to receive a stem cell transplant.

This clonotype was seen many times. The rearrangement joins TRBV6-1 to TRBJ2-3; D unclear. Germline lookup yields CDR1 MNHNS and CDR2 SASEGT. V was clipped by 9 bases and J by 2 bases, with 12 bases between them. The CDR3 sequence is 13 residues long. This CDR3 reads CASSPRVTDTQYF. The CDR3 DNA follows: TGTGCCAGTTCGCCTAGGGTCACAGATACGCAGTATTTT.

In this sample, this clonotype turned up many times. The V gene is TRBV11-1, the J gene TRBJ2-2; no firm D call. The length of the CDR3 is 16 residues. Germline assignment: CDR1 SGHAT and CDR2 FQDESV (reference sequence). V gave up 2 bases and J gave up 5 bases, with 15 bases separating them. The CDR3, as DNA: TGTGCCAGCAGCTTACGAGCCAGCCAAGGAACCGGGGAGCTGTTTTTT. The encoded protein is CASSLRASQGTGELFF.

In the case of this clonotype: This may come from a read error, since a much larger clone is one base off. The chain has TRBV2 and TRBJ2-7; D ambiguous. From germline, CDR1 is SNHLY and CDR2 FYNNEI. Trimming shortened V by 0 bases and J by 2 bases, and 2 bases separated the two germline ends. The CDR3 sequence is 12 residues long. Here the CDR3 reads CASSEAAYEQYF. The CDR3, as DNA: TGTGCCAGCAGTGAAGCGGCCTACGAGCAGTACTTC. The variable domain in full, completed from reference TRBV2 and TRBJ2-7, reads EPEVTQTPSHQVTQMGQEVILRCVPISNHLYFYWYRQILGQKVEFLVSFYNNEISEKSEIFDDQFSVERPDGSNFTLKIRSTKLEDSAMYFCASSEAAYEQYFGPGTRLTVT.

In this sample, this clonotype turned up a few times. The chain links TRBV19 to TRBJ2-1; no definite D call. Germline CDR1 is LNHDA and CDR2 is SQIVND (reference sequence). The CDR3 totals 14 residues. Trimming cost V 3 bases and J 5 bases, with 11 bases left between them. Here the CDR3 DNA reads TGTGCCAGTAGTATGGGAACTGGAAACAATGAGCAGTTCTTC. This encodes CASSMGTGNNEQFF.

This clonotype was detected ten times or more. The chain uses TRBV12-3 or TRBV12-4 and TRBJ2-2; 8 positions agree with TRBD1. V shed 3 bases, J shed 7 bases, and the junction held 10 bases outside the gene matches. There are 16 residues in the CDR3. The CDR3 bases are TGTGCCAGCAGTTTCCTTGCAGGGGGCGAGGGCGGGGAGCTGTTTTTT. Residues: CASSFLAGGEGGELFF.

Remarks on this clonotype: A much larger clone differs by one base, so this may be a read error. This chain connects TRBV20-1 to TRBJ2-3, with D hard to call. The CDR3 covers 10 residues. CDR1 is DFQATT and CDR2 is SNEGSKA in the germline V gene (reference sequence). Here the CDR3 reads CNARKDTQYF. As DNA, the CDR3 is TGCAATGCTAGAAAAGATACGCAGTATTTT.

This clonotype was detected only a few times. V usage is TRBV5-1 and J usage is TRBJ2-5; TRBD2 might be the D (5 bases). The CDR3 has 17 amino acids. Trimming took off 0 bases at V and 0 bases at J, with 15 bases between the two ends. From germline, CDR1 is SGHRS and CDR2 YFSETQ. CDR3 amino acids: CASSLGLSNWYQETQYF. Written as DNA, the CDR3 is TGCGCCAGCAGCTTGGGACTATCCAATTGGTACCAAGAGACCCAGTACTTC.

This clonotype occurred many times. The chain is built from TRBV6-2 or TRBV6-3 and TRBJ2-1, with 11 bases lining up with TRBD2. The V and J ends lost 0 bases and 4 bases, in that order; junction bases with no gene match: 2. The CDR3 extends over 16 amino acids. CDR1 and CDR2 (germline): MNHEY, SVGEGT. CDR3 nucleotide sequence: TGTGCCAGCAGTTACTCGGGGACTAGCGGATACAATGAGCAGTTCTTC. Its translation: CASSYSGTSGYNEQFF.

This clonotype was seen just once. The chain uses TRBV25-1 and TRBJ2-1; no clear D gene. This CDR3 region has 15 residues. The V gene lost 9 bases and the J gene lost 0 bases, with 15 bases spanning the gap. The germline V gene encodes CDR1 MGHDK and CDR2 SYGVNS. CDR3 loop: CARGAGLGSYNEQFF. CDR3 nucleotide sequence: TGTGCCAGGGGCGCCGGGTTGGGCTCCTACAATGAGCAGTTCTTC.

This clonotype was found many times. The CDR3 DNA is TGTGCCAGCAGTTCAAGACTAGCGGGAGGCACAGATACGCAGTATTTT. Its protein is CASSSRLAGGTDTQYF. V usage is TRBV11-2 and J usage is TRBJ2-3, with 12 bases matching TRBD2. Germline CDR1 reads SGHAT; CDR2 reads FQNNGV. Germline trimming cut 6 bases from V and 1 base from J; bases unmatched to any gene: 5. This CDR3 region has 16 residues.

This clonotype was counted ten times or more. The chain employs TRBV29-1 and TRBJ2-4; 7 bases align to TRBD1. This CDR3 is 15 amino acids long. Germline CDR1 SQVTM, CDR2 ANQGSEA. The trim removed 4 bases at V and 0 bases at J, leaving 6 bases unmatched. The CDR3 sequence: CSVVGTEGAKNIQYF. CDR3 nucleotide sequence: TGCAGCGTTGTAGGGACAGAGGGAGCCAAAAACATTCAGTACTTC.

This clonotype was counted a few times. The chain links TRBV10-3 to TRBJ2-7; D tentatively reads TRBD1 or TRBD2 (5 bases each). Trimming took 10 bases from V and 4 from J, leaving 26 bases between them. This CDR3 region has 16 residues. The germline gives CDR1 ENHRY, CDR2 SYGVKD. The CDR3 reads CATLYTGTKRRYEQYF. The CDR3 nucleotides read TGTGCCACGCTTTATACCGGGACCAAGAGGAGGTACGAGCAGTACTTC.

V is TRBV12-3 or TRBV12-4 and J is TRBJ1-2; D unclear. V gave up 2 bases and J gave up 7 bases, with 11 bases separating them. The CDR3 consists of 13 residues. The CDR3 spells CASSLRLPRGYTF. The CDR3 DNA is TGTGCCAGCAGTTTACGTCTCCCACGTGGCTACACCTTC.

The chain links TRBV20-1 to TRBJ2-5, with D unclear. CDR1 DFQATT and CDR2 SNEGSKA come from the germline V gene (reference sequence). Trimming shortened V by 3 bases and J by 6 bases, and 11 bases separated the two germline ends. The CDR3 totals 12 residues. This CDR3 reads CSASAALKTQYF. The CDR3 region has the DNA TGCAGTGCTAGCGCCGCCCTGAAGACCCAGTACTTC.

A remark on this clonotype: A much larger clone is a single base away; this may be a read error. The chain links TRBV28 to TRBJ2-1, with D perhaps matching TRBD2 (5 bases). Germline values: CDR1 MDHEN, CDR2 SYDVKM. CDR3 length equals 16 residues. The CDR3 region has the DNA TGTGCCAGCAGTGTACAGTTGGCTAGCTCCTACAATGATCAGTTCTTC. Protein product: CASSVQLASSYNDQFF.

As regards this clonotype: A read error may produce the germline difference seen at one junction end. The CDR3 sequence: CATSLDGGPGELFF. The CDR3 DNA sequence: TGCGCCACCAGCTTGGATGGGGGCCCCGGGGAGCTGTTTTTT. The chain is built from TRBV5-1 and TRBJ2-2; a weak D match, TRBD1 (6 bases). This CDR3 has 14 residues. Germline lookup yields CDR1 SGHRS and CDR2 YFSETQ.

This clonotype was observed at least ten times. This chain connects TRBV7-8 to TRBJ2-2; the match to TRBD1 covers 8 bases. This CDR3 has 15 residues. The germline CDR1 and CDR2 sequences are SGHVS and FQNEAQ. J was trimmed by 4 bases and V by 3 bases; bases with no gene match: 4. The CDR3 region is CASSFRTGSTGELFF. DNA for the CDR3: TGTGCCAGCAGCTTTAGGACAGGGTCCACCGGGGAGCTGTTTTTT.

The table lists this clonotype with many counts. The chain has TRBV28 and TRBJ1-4; possibly TRBD1 for D (5 bases). CDR3 size: 14 residues. V lost 8 bases, J lost 7 bases, and 17 bases lay in between. In germline, CDR1 is MDHEN, CDR2 SYDVKM. CDR3 in amino acids: CASGAGTGSEKLFF. The CDR3 coding sequence is TGTGCCAGCGGGGCAGGGACGGGGAGTGAAAAACTGTTTTTT.

Many counts were recorded for this clonotype. The chain is built from TRBV12-3 or TRBV12-4 and TRBJ2-1; no clear D gene. CDR3 length: 14 amino acids. Trimming stripped 3 bases from V and 0 bases from J, with 6 bases between. The CDR3, as DNA: TGTGCCAGCAGTTTTTCCGCCTCCTACAATGAGCAGTTCTTC. Translated: CASSFSASYNEQFF.

The V gene is TRBV12-3 or TRBV12-4, the J gene TRBJ2-6; the D is unclear. Trimming shortened V by 7 bases and J by 0 bases, and 4 bases separated the two germline ends. The CDR3 extends over 13 amino acids. This CDR3 is CASKYSGANVLTF. The CDR3 coding sequence is TGTGCCAGCAAATACTCTGGGGCCAACGTCCTGACTTTC.

On this clonotype: A much larger clone is a single base away; this may be a read error. The chain is built from TRBV12-3 or TRBV12-4 and TRBJ2-7; unclear D gene. V was clipped by 5 bases and J by 2 bases, with 16 bases between them. The CDR3 sequence is 15 residues long. The CDR3 spells CASSDRPDVPYEQYF. For the CDR3, the DNA is TGTGCCAGCAGTGACCGCCCGGACGTTCCCTACGAGCAGTACTTC.